These 27 T cell receptor beta chains were all obtained from the same sample, sequenced in a study of identical twins listed by TCRdb under 2016. Receptors were amplified or captured by 5' RACE. These reads were obtained on an Illumina HiSeq 2000. TCRdb itself trimmed the public reads at Q25 with fastp, ran MiXCR and retained productive beta chains. Rows are combined by CDR3 protein, so each entry shows the most common genes and DNA. The sample data list approximately 700,000 distinct CDR3 sequences, and around 6% of these were observed just once. Approximately 1.6% of the sample is in the top ten clones. The material sequenced was naive T cells sorted from blood. Interpreted using the paper, the cell subset or site label stands for: cells isolated with a human naive T-cell isolation kit. These receptors all come from a man aged 18 to 29 in good health.

This clonotype was recorded a few times. This chain joins TRBV30 and TRBJ1-2; D perhaps matches TRBD1 (6 bases). There are 14 residues in the CDR3. Trimming removed 4 bases at V and 3 bases at J, with 15 bases between. CDR1 is GTSNPN, CDR2 SVGIG, per germline (reference sequence). DNA of the CDR3: TGTGCCTGGATGGGAACAGGGTCTGACTATGGCTACACCTTC. This gives the protein CAWMGTGSDYGYTF.

The chain combines TRBV3-1 with TRBJ2-7; D is possibly TRBD2 (6 bases). V lost 4 bases, J lost 2 bases, and 15 bases lay in between. Germline V gene data show CDR1 as LGHDT and CDR2 as YNNKEL (reference sequence). The CDR3 is 15 residues long. CDR3 nucleotide sequence: TGTGCCAGCAGCCTCCAACCACGACTAGCCTACGAGCAGTACTTC. This codes for CASSLQPRLAYEQYF.

This clonotype has only a few counts. The chain uses TRBV9 and TRBJ2-3; D not certain. Germline CDR1 SGDLS, CDR2 YYNGEE. This CDR3 is 12 amino acids long. V was pared by 0 bases and J by 5 bases, with 4 bases between. This CDR3 reads CASSVEEDTQYF. CDR3 DNA: TGTGCCAGCAGCGTAGAGGAAGATACGCAGTATTTT.

This clonotype was observed a few times. V is TRBV24-1 and J is TRBJ1-5, with TRBD1 matching over 7 bases. The CDR3 length is 16 residues. Trimming removed 4 bases from V and 5 bases from J; junction bases left unmatched: 10. Germline CDR1 and CDR2: KGHDR and SFDVKD. The CDR3 nucleotides are TGTGCCACCAGTGAAACCGGGACAGCCAACGATCAGCCCCAGCATTTT. This translates into CATSETGTANDQPQHF.

The chain carries TRBV6-2 or TRBV6-3 and TRBJ2-5; D call uncertain. V shed 3 bases and J shed 5 bases, with 7 bases lying between them. The germline CDR1 and CDR2 sequences are MNHEY and SVGEGT. This CDR3 has 12 residues. The CDR3 bases are TGTGCCAGCAGTTATAATGGTGAGACCCAGTACTTC. Residues: CASSYNGETQYF.

V usage is TRBV6-5 and J usage is TRBJ2-7; TRBD1 agrees at 9 bases. Germline V gives CDR1 MNHEY, CDR2 SVGAGI. V dropped 0 bases and J dropped 4; count of bases not matched to a gene: 10. This CDR3 is 17 amino acids long. CDR3 sequence (DNA): TGTGCCAGCAGTTACTCGAAGGGGAGGACAGGGGCGTACGAGCAGTACTTC. It yields the protein CASSYSKGRTGAYEQYF.

The chain links TRBV11-3 to TRBJ2-5; D unclear. Germline lookup yields CDR1 SGHNT and CDR2 YENEEA. Trimming pared 3 bases from V and 2 bases from J, leaving 10 bases between. The CDR3 is 14 residues long. Here the CDR3 DNA reads TGTGCCAGCAGCTTCTCAATCGATCAAGAGACCCAGTACTTC. Amino acids: CASSFSIDQETQYF. Supplemented by reference TRBV11-3 and TRBJ2-5, the full variable domain reads EAGVVQSPRYKIIEKKQPVAFWCNPISGHNTLYWYLQNLGQGPELLIRYENEEAVDDSQLPKDRFSAERLKGVDSTLKIQPAELGDSAVYLCASSFSIDQETQYFGPGTRLLVL.

The table lists this clonotype with a few counts. The chain uses TRBV10-3 and TRBJ2-2; no definite D call. Germline CDR1 and CDR2: ENHRY and SYGVKD. V dropped 0 bases and J dropped 6 bases, with 8 bases sitting between them. This CDR3 comprises 14 residues. The CDR3 reads CAISESAGAGELFF. CDR3 bases: TGTGCCATCAGTGAGTCCGCAGGCGCCGGGGAGCTGTTTTTT.

This clonotype was counted at least ten times. The gene calls are TRBV12-3 or TRBV12-4 and TRBJ2-4, with D possibly matching TRBD2 (5 bases). This CDR3 spans 11 amino acids. V was cut by 9 bases and J by 6 bases, with 9 bases left in between. The CDR3 bases are TGTGCCAGTAGAGAGGGAAACATTCAGTACTTC. Translation gives CASREGNIQYF.

This clonotype was recorded at least ten times. The CDR3: CASSYDRGGYTF. The CDR3 nucleotides read TGCGCCAGCAGCTACGATCGAGGTGGCTACACCTTC. The chain combines TRBV5-1 with TRBJ1-2; D is unresolved. Germline values: CDR1 SGHRS, CDR2 YFSETQ. The CDR3 has 12 amino acids. Trimming took off 3 bases at V and 7 bases at J, with 10 bases between the two ends. Full variable domain (outside the CDR3, taken from reference TRBV5-1 and TRBJ1-2): KAGVTQTPRYLIKTRGQQVTLSCSPISGHRSVSWYQQTPGQGLQFLFEYFSETQRNKGNFPGRFSGRQFSNSRSEMNVSTLELGDSALYLCASSYDRGGYTFGSGTRLTVV.

There are many counts of this clonotype. The chain combines TRBV12-3 or TRBV12-4 with TRBJ1-1; D perhaps matches TRBD1 (5 bases). V gave up 6 bases and J gave up 2 bases, with 19 bases separating them. CDR3 length: 16 amino acids. CDR3 in amino acids: CASSPNLGGGNTEAFF. CDR3 DNA: TGTGCCAGCAGCCCGAACCTGGGGGGAGGAAACACTGAAGCTTTCTTT.

This clonotype was found a few times. The J gene is TRBJ2-2, the V gene TRBV9, with 8 positions matching TRBD2. With V trimmed by 0 bases and J by 0 bases, 1 base remained unmatched. The CDR3 consists of 16 residues. The germline gives CDR1 SGDLS, CDR2 YYNGEE. In DNA form, the CDR3 reads TGTGCCAGCAGCGTAGAACTAGCGGCGAACACCGGGGAGCTGTTTTTT. Translated, it gives CASSVELAANTGELFF. Combining the CDR3 with reference TRBV9 and TRBJ2-2 gives the whole variable domain DSGVTQTPKHLITATGQRVTLRCSPRSGDLSVYWYQQSLDQGLQFLIQYYNGEERAKGNILERFSAQQFPDLHSELNLSSLELGDSALYFCASSVELAANTGELFFGEGSRLTVL.

The chain combines TRBV29-1 with TRBJ2-1; possibly TRBD2 for D (7 bases). This CDR3 has 15 residues. The V gene's germline CDR1 is SQVTM and CDR2 ANQGSEA. The V end lost 6 bases, the J end lost 4 bases, and 19 bases lay between the germline ends. CDR3 in DNA: TGCAGCGTGGGGGGGACACCGAATACTTACAATGAGCAGTTCTTC. Its protein product is CSVGGTPNTYNEQFF.

The chain carries TRBV20-1 and TRBJ1-5; D perhaps matches TRBD1 (6 bases). The length of the CDR3 is 13 residues. The germline V gene has CDR1 DFQATT and CDR2 SNEGSKA (reference sequence). The V end was cut by 5 bases, the J end by 4 bases, with 12 bases between. The CDR3 DNA follows: TGCAGTGCTCTTTGGACAGATAATCAGCCCCAGCATTTT. This sequence encodes CSALWTDNQPQHF.

This clonotype was observed at least ten times. The chain carries TRBV5-1 and TRBJ2-3; D possibly corresponds to TRBD1 (6 bases). The CDR3 length is 16 residues. The germline CDR1 and CDR2 sequences are SGHRS and YFSETQ. The V and J ends lost 2 bases and 3 bases respectively, with 16 bases between them. The CDR3 region is CASSFHGTSQTDTQYF. CDR3 DNA sequence: TGCGCCAGCAGCTTCCACGGGACATCACAAACAGATACGCAGTATTTT.

V and J are TRBV20-1 and TRBJ2-7, with 7 bases lining up with TRBD1. Germline loops: CDR1 DFQATT, CDR2 SNEGSKA (reference sequence). The V and J ends lost 5 bases and 6 bases, in that order; junction bases with no gene match: 4. The CDR3 spans 11 residues. In DNA, the CDR3 is TGCAGTGCTGCTACAGGGGTCGAGCAGTACGTC. Residues: CSAATGVEQYV.

This clonotype was seen ten or more times. The chain couples TRBV12-3 or TRBV12-4 to TRBJ2-7; D is perhaps TRBD1 or TRBD2 (5 bases each). The CDR3 sequence is 11 residues long. The ends were cut back, 8 bases at V and 7 bases at J, with 12 bases in the middle. CDR3 DNA: TGTGCCAGCGCATTCAGGGAGGAGCAGTACTTC. Protein sequence: CASAFREEQYF.

This clonotype was detected only a few times. This sequence joins TRBV5-1 and TRBJ2-3; unclear D gene. The CDR3 totals 15 residues. Germline V lookup: CDR1 SGHRS, CDR2 YFSETQ. V was cut by 4 bases and J by 0 bases, with 12 bases left in between. In DNA, the CDR3 is TGCGCCAGCAGCGCGCAACCAGAGAGCACAGATACGCAGTATTTT. Amino acids: CASSAQPESTDTQYF.

This clonotype was seen repeatedly, ten times or more. This sequence joins TRBV20-1 and TRBJ2-2; 11 nucleotides align to TRBD2. The CDR3 covers 16 residues. CDR1 DFQATT and CDR2 SNEGSKA come from the germline V gene (reference sequence). The V and J ends lost 5 bases and 6 bases, in that order; junction bases with no gene match: 11. The CDR3 region has the DNA TGCAGTGCTTTACTCGATAGCGGGAGGGCATCCGGGGAGCTGTTTTTT. Protein sequence: CSALLDSGRASGELFF.

This clonotype came up many times. The germline gene is not matched at one end of the junction; a read error may be the cause. CDR3 DNA: TGTGCCAGCAGCACCACAGGGGGTCGGGATTTT. Protein: CASSTTGGRDF. The chain uses TRBV7-9 and TRBJ1-3; TRBD1 matches at 8 bases. The CDR3 extends over 11 amino acids. Germline CDR1 and CDR2: SEHNR and FQNEAQ (reference sequence).

This clonotype was seen at least ten times. This rearrangement joins TRBV20-1 to TRBJ2-4, with unresolved D. The V end lost 0 bases, the J end lost 4 bases, and 7 bases lay between the germline ends. CDR1 and CDR2 (germline): DFQATT, SNEGSKA (reference sequence). This CDR3 is 13 amino acids long. The CDR3 DNA sequence: TGCAGTGCTAGAGATTGGCAGAAAAACATTCAGTACTTC. This gives the protein CSARDWQKNIQYF.

This clonotype was found many times. The chain employs TRBV24-1 and TRBJ1-5, with 8 bases fitting TRBD1. The CDR3 runs 14 residues. Germline V gene sequence: CDR1 KGHDR, CDR2 SFDVKD. V lost 9 bases to trimming and J lost 2 bases; unmatched junction nucleotides: 5. The CDR3: CATSDRGGNQPQHF. In DNA form, the CDR3 reads TGTGCCACCTCTGACAGGGGAGGCAATCAGCCCCAGCATTTT.

In this sample, this clonotype turned up a few times. The V and J genes are TRBV5-1 and TRBJ2-7; 8 bases align to TRBD2. Germline loops: CDR1 SGHRS, CDR2 YFSETQ. Germline trimming cut 1 base from V and 4 bases from J; bases unmatched to any gene: 7. The CDR3 loop spans 15 amino acids. In DNA, the CDR3 is TGCGCCAGCAGCTTGTGGGGGACTAGTGATTACGAGCAGTACTTC. Its protein is CASSLWGTSDYEQYF.

In this sample, this clonotype turned up many times. The chain has TRBV5-6 and TRBJ2-2; D perhaps matches TRBD1 (5 bases). The CDR3 loop spans 16 amino acids. Germline values: CDR1 SGHDT, CDR2 YYEEEE. With 4 bases removed from V and 0 bases from J, the gap between germline ends came to 13 bases. The CDR3 reads CASSRSIGANTGELFF. The CDR3 coding sequence is TGTGCCAGCAGCCGTTCCATAGGGGCGAACACCGGGGAGCTGTTTTTT. Using reference TRBV5-6 and TRBJ2-2 for the parts outside the CDR3, the full variable domain is DAGVTQSPTHLIKTRGQQVTLRCSPKSGHDTVSWYQQALGQGPQFIFQYYEEEERQRGNFPDRFSGHQFPNYSSELNVNALLLGDSALYLCASSRSIGANTGELFFGEGSRLTVL.

This clonotype showed up many times. The chain joins TRBV7-2 to TRBJ2-1; D not resolved. The ends were cut back, 1 base at V and 5 bases at J, with 6 bases in the middle. Germline V gene sequence: CDR1 SGHTA, CDR2 FQGNSA. The CDR3 runs to 13 residues. CDR3 coding DNA: TGTGCCAGCAGCTTAGTGGCCAACAATGAGCAGTTCTTC. Protein product: CASSLVANNEQFF.

The chain couples TRBV24-1 to TRBJ2-1; TRBD2 aligns across 9 bases. V shed 4 bases, J shed 9 bases, and the junction held 9 bases outside the gene matches. Germline CDR1 KGHDR, CDR2 SFDVKD. The CDR3 runs 15 residues. In DNA form, the CDR3 reads TGTGCCACCAGTGACCCGGGACTAGCAGTCATTGAGCAGTTCTTC. Encoded protein: CATSDPGLAVIEQFF.

This clonotype was counted ten times or more. V gene TRBV7-9 combines with J gene TRBJ2-5; D remains unclear. With 1 base removed from V and 7 bases from J, the gap between germline ends came to 7 bases. In germline, CDR1 is SEHNR, CDR2 FQNEAQ (reference sequence). This CDR3 is built from 12 residues. CDR3 sequence (DNA): TGTGCCAGCAGCTTAGAGGGTCCGACCCAGTACTTC. Amino acids: CASSLEGPTQYF.